One T cell receptor (beta chain) is described in this entry. Assay: immunoSEQ multiplex PCR; the TCRdb copy retains only in-frame clones and omits some. This sample carries 150,000 or so clones, 85% to 95% of them seen once, and the ten largest clones take approximately 14%. This sample is drawn from a study of control samples from healthy donors and cancer patients. Between the trimmed V and J ends, which lost 3 bases and 13 bases, there was a span of 10 bases. CDR3 size: 11 residues. The rearrangement links TRBV23-1 to TRBJ2-4; D call uncertain. TRBV23-1 is given ORF status, its function remaining uncertain. The sequenced sample consisted of PBMCs. This receptor was identified in a man aged 55 to 70 with colorectal cancer. In DNA, the CDR3 is TGCGCCAGCAGTCAGGAGCCATTCCAGTACTTC. Protein sequence: CASSQEPFQYF.